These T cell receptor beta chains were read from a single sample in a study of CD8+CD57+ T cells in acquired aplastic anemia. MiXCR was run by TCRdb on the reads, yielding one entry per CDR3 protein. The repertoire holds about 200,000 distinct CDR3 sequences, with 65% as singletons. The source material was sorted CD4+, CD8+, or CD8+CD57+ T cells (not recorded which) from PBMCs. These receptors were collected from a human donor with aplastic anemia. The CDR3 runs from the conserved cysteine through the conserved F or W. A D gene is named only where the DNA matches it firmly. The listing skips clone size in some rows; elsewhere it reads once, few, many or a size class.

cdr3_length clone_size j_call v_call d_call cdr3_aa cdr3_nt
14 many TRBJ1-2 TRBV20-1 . CSARDLGQNYGYTF TGCAGTGCTAGAGATCTCGGGCAAAACTATGGCTACACCTTC
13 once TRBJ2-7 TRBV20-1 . CSANPGDSYEQYF TGCAGTGCTAACCCGGGGGACTCCTACGAGCAGTACTTC
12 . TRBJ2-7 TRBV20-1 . CSAPGRAYEQYF TGCAGTGCCCCCGGCAGGGCCTACGAGCAGTACTTC
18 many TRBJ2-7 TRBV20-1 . CSASRPRPGRTIHYEQYF TGCAGTGCTAGCCGACCCCGCCCTGGGCGGACAATCCACTACGAGCAGTACTTC
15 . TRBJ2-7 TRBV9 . CAWAPLQTRAYEQYF TGTGCCTGGGCCCCACTGCAAACGAGGGCCTACGAGCAGTACTTC
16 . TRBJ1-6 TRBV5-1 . CASSLVGGAYNSTIHF TGCGCCAGCAGCTTGGTGGGGGGCGCATATAATTCAACCATCCACTTT
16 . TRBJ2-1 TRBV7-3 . CASSPSGASWYNEQFF TGTGCCAGCAGCCCCAGCGGCGCCTCTTGGTACAATGAGCAGTTCTTC
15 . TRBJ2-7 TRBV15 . CATSRDSQDPYEQYF TGTGCCACCAGCAGAGATAGTCAGGACCCCTACGAGCAGTACTTC
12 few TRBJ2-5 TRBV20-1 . CSASSGPGTQYF TGCAGTGCTAGCAGCGGCCCAGGGACCCAGTACTTC
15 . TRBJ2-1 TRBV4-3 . CASSPKGGRGNEQFF TGCGCCAGCAGCCCGAAGGGGGGCAGGGGAAATGAGCAGTTCTTC